The T cell receptor (beta chain) described here comes from a study of shared clonotypes between healthy human individuals. This CDR3 has 14 residues. The J segment lost 0 bases and the V segment lost 9 bases, leaving 6 bases of the junction unmatched. Germline CDR1 is ENHRY and CDR2 is SYGVKD. Authors' analysis steps: Sequence data from immunoSEQ were junction-only and lacked quality scores; consequently, filtering differed. Method: immunoSEQ multiplex PCR; TCRdb's copy keeps in-frame clones and lacks some. The DNA was the basis for D and trimming; V, J and clone size are from that table. Among fewer than 600,000 clones listed, about four fifths were seen once.

This chain uses TRBV10-3 with TRBJ2-5; 8 bases agree with TRBD2. The TCR sequence derives from a middle-aged woman in good health. Some clones in this sample may be carry-over from other donors' samples. The sequenced sample was PBMCs. The CDR3 nucleotides read TGTGCCATGGGGTCGGGGGGGGACCAAGAGACCCAGTACTTC. Residues: CAMGSGGDQETQYF.